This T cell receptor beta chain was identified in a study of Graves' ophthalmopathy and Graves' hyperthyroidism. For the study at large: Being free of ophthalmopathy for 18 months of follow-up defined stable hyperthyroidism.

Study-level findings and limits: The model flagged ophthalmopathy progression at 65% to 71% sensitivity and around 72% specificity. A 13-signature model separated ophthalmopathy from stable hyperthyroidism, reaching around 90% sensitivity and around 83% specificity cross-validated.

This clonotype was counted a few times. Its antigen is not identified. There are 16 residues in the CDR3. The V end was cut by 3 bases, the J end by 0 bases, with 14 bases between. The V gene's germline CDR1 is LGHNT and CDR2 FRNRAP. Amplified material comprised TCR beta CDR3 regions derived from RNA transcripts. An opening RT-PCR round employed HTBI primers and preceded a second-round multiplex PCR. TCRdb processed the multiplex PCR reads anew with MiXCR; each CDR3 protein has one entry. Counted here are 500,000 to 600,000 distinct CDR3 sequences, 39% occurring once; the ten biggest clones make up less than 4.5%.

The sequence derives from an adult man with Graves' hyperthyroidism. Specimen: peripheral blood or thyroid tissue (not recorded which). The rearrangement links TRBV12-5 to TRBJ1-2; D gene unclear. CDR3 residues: CASGFSIAAPNYGYTF. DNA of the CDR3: TGTGCTAGTGGTTTTTCCATCGCCGCCCCTAACTATGGCTACACCTTC.